Listed here are 19 T cell receptor beta chains from one sample, sequenced in a study of naive and memory T cell subsets. The beta constant-region primer was an equimolar mix of two oligonucleotides covering TRBC1 and TRBC2. TCRdb redid the calling of the UMI-ligation and nested PCR reads with MiXCR, one entry per CDR3 protein. The sample contains around 160,000 distinct CDR3 sequences, about 15% of which appear only once. Sequenced material: naive CD4+ T cells from blood. The origin of the receptors is a human donor in good health.

This chain links TRBV28 with TRBJ2-5; the D call may be TRBD1 or TRBD2 (6 bases each). The CDR3 length is 13 residues. V lost 7 bases to trimming and J lost 4 bases, with 13 bases between them. Looked up from germline, CDR1 is MDHEN and CDR2 is SYDVKM. The CDR3 DNA reads TGTGCCAGCACCCGGGGGCTAGTAGAGACCCAGTACTTC. It specifies CASTRGLVETQYF. Full variable domain (missing parts from reference TRBV28 and TRBJ2-5): DVKVTQSSRYLVKRTGEKVFLECVQDMDHENMFWYRQDPGLGLRLIYFSYDVKMKEKGDIPEGYSVSREKKERFSLILESASTNQTSMYLCASTRGLVETQYFGPGTRLLVL.

This clonotype was seen only a few times. The chain links TRBV3-1 to TRBJ2-2; 9 bases are a match to TRBD2. This CDR3 has 17 residues. CDR1 and CDR2 from the germline V gene are LGHDT and YNNKEL (reference sequence). The trim removed 4 bases at V and 1 base at J, leaving 7 bases unmatched. The CDR3 nucleotides read TGTGCCAGCAGCCCCCTCTCTAGCGGGAAGAACACCGGGGAGCTGTTTTTT. Protein sequence: CASSPLSSGKNTGELFF.

This clonotype has only a few counts. The chain couples TRBV28 to TRBJ1-3; unclear D gene. Trimming left V 2 bases short and J 0 bases short, with 8 bases between. The CDR3 spans 15 residues. CDR1 MDHEN and CDR2 SYDVKM come from the germline V gene. CDR3 loop: CASSLIGLSGNTIYF. Written as DNA, the CDR3 is TGTGCCAGCAGTTTAATAGGGCTCTCTGGAAACACCATATATTTT.

This clonotype has only a few counts. This chain links TRBV29-1 with TRBJ1-1; no reliable D call. Germline loops: CDR1 SQVTM, CDR2 ANQGSEA. Trimming stripped 4 bases from V and 0 bases from J, with 12 bases between. This CDR3 comprises 14 residues. DNA for the CDR3: TGCAGCGTTGTGGGTATCAGGTTGAACACTGAAGCTTTCTTT. Its translation is CSVVGIRLNTEAFF.

There are a few counts of this clonotype. This chain joins TRBV29-1 and TRBJ1-1, with a tentative D call TRBD1 (5 bases). With 4 bases removed from V and 0 bases from J, the gap between germline ends came to 15 bases. The CDR3 consists of 15 residues. Germline CDR1 and CDR2: SQVTM and ANQGSEA. DNA of the CDR3: TGCAGCGTTGCCCTTCCCGGGACGGTGAACACTGAAGCTTTCTTT. Translation gives CSVALPGTVNTEAFF.

V gene TRBV29-1 combines with J gene TRBJ2-1; the D gene is possibly TRBD2 (5 bases). V was cut by 2 bases and J by 7 bases, with 12 bases left in between. CDR3 size: 13 residues. The germline V gene encodes CDR1 SQVTM and CDR2 ANQGSEA. This CDR3 reads CSVESGFLNEQFF. Written as DNA, the CDR3 is TGCAGCGTTGAATCGGGATTTTTGAATGAGCAGTTCTTC.

The CDR3 coding sequence is TGTGCCAGCAGTTACTCGGGGGGAATAGCCTACAATGAGCAGTTCTTC. Its protein is CASSYSGGIAYNEQFF. The chain employs TRBV6-6 and TRBJ2-1; perhaps TRBD2 as D (6 bases). This CDR3 contains 16 residues. Germline CDR1 MNHNY, CDR2 SVGAGI (reference sequence). Trimming cost V 0 bases and J 2 bases, with 11 bases left between them.

This clonotype was seen a handful of times. The J gene is TRBJ1-2, the V gene TRBV27, with D possibly matching TRBD1 (6 bases). CDR3 length equals 15 residues. The V gene's germline CDR1 is MNHEY and CDR2 SMNVEV (reference sequence). V lost 4 bases and J 7 bases, leaving 19 bases between the germline ends. The CDR3 spells CASSSEPQGFLGYTF. The CDR3 DNA follows: TGTGCCAGCAGTTCCGAACCACAGGGTTTTCTTGGCTACACCTTC.

This clonotype came up a few times. This chain joins TRBV7-2 and TRBJ1-1; tentatively, D is TRBD1 (6 bases). V lost 1 base, J lost 8 bases, and 11 bases lay in between. This CDR3 contains 13 residues. Germline CDR1 is SGHTA and CDR2 is FQGNSA. The CDR3 reads CASSLEGQGEAFF. The CDR3 nucleotides are TGTGCCAGCAGCTTAGAGGGTCAGGGGGAAGCTTTCTTT.

This chain joins TRBV11-2 and TRBJ2-2, with D possibly called TRBD1 or TRBD2 (6 bases each). V lost 1 base, J lost 6 bases, and 9 bases lay in between. The V gene's germline CDR1 is SGHAT and CDR2 FQNNGV. The CDR3 is 14 residues long. The CDR3 DNA sequence: TGTGCCAGCAGCTTAGTCGGGGGCGCCGGGGAGCTGTTTTTT. As protein: CASSLVGGAGELFF.

This clonotype was picked up one time. The chain has TRBV5-4 and TRBJ2-7; 11 bases agree with TRBD2. The CDR3 consists of 15 residues. The germline CDR1 and CDR2 sequences are SGHNT and YYREEE (reference sequence). With 5 bases clipped from V and 1 base from J, the junction kept 5 bases outside the gene matches. The CDR3 reads CASRSGTSGSYEQYF. Written as DNA, the CDR3 is TGTGCCAGCAGATCGGGGACTAGCGGATCCTACGAGCAGTACTTC.

This clonotype was observed at least ten times. The genes are TRBV20-1 and TRBJ2-5; D is perhaps TRBD2 (6 bases). This CDR3 has 13 amino acids. Trimming took 3 bases from V and 1 from J, leaving 9 bases between them. The germline V gene encodes CDR1 DFQATT and CDR2 SNEGSKA (reference sequence). This CDR3 reads CSARSGSQETQYF. DNA for the CDR3: TGCAGTGCTAGGAGCGGGTCCCAAGAGACCCAGTACTTC.

This clonotype has a handful of counts. V gene TRBV9 combines with J gene TRBJ2-5; TRBD1 matches at 9 bases. CDR3 length: 15 amino acids. V dropped 0 bases and J dropped 4; count of bases not matched to a gene: 4. Per the germline V gene, CDR1 is SGDLS and CDR2 is YYNGEE. CDR3 in amino acids: CASSVEGQGGETQYF. CDR3 nucleotide sequence: TGTGCCAGCAGCGTAGAGGGACAGGGTGGAGAGACCCAGTACTTC.

This clonotype was found a few times. V is TRBV18 and J is TRBJ1-2; 7 bases align to TRBD1. Germline V gives CDR1 KGHSH, CDR2 LQKENI. This CDR3 contains 12 residues. The junction had 5 bases not matched to a gene; V was cut back by 3 bases and J by 10 bases. The DNA for the CDR3 is TGTGCCAGCTCACCCGGAACAGGGGTCTACACCTTC. The encoded protein is CASSPGTGVYTF.

V gene TRBV11-2 combines with J gene TRBJ2-1; perhaps D is TRBD1 or TRBD2 (6 bases each). Trimming took off 3 bases at V and 5 bases at J, with 14 bases between the two ends. CDR1 and CDR2 (germline): SGHAT, FQNNGV. CDR3 size: 15 residues. As DNA, the CDR3 is TGTGCCAGCAGCTTGAGGGGGGTGGGAGACAATGAGCAGTTCTTC. Protein product: CASSLRGVGDNEQFF.

CDR3 loop: CASSLVLERGTQYF. CDR3 bases: TGTGCCAGCAGTTTAGTACTCGAGAGAGGGACCCAGTACTTC. This rearrangement joins TRBV28 to TRBJ2-5; no firm D call. Germline CDR1 reads MDHEN; CDR2 reads SYDVKM. V was pared by 2 bases and J by 7 bases, with 14 bases between. The CDR3 length is 14 residues.

This clonotype has a handful of counts. The rearrangement uses TRBV29-1 and TRBJ2-1; D unclear. Trimming cost V 7 bases and J 13 bases, with 14 bases left between them. The germline V gene has CDR1 SQVTM and CDR2 ANQGSEA. This CDR3 has 10 residues. Here the CDR3 reads CSANPGPQFF. CDR3 nucleotides: TGCAGCGCCAATCCGGGTCCTCAGTTCTTC.

The chain links TRBV6-6 to TRBJ2-1, with a possible D match to TRBD2 (5 bases). The germline gives CDR1 MNHNY, CDR2 SVGAGI (reference sequence). The ends were cut back, 7 bases at V and 2 bases at J, with 9 bases in the middle. This CDR3 contains 13 residues. In DNA, the CDR3 is TGTGCCAGCACCCCGACTACCTACAATGAGCAGTTCTTC. It translates to CASTPTTYNEQFF.

The V gene is TRBV29-1, the J gene TRBJ2-1; 9 bases are a match to TRBD2. This CDR3 has 15 residues. Germline values: CDR1 SQVTM, CDR2 ANQGSEA. Trimming removed 4 bases from V and 6 bases from J; junction bases left unmatched: 10. This CDR3 reads CSVVPPGLAGNEQFF. The DNA for the CDR3 is TGCAGCGTTGTACCACCGGGACTAGCAGGCAATGAGCAGTTCTTC.